This record covers a single T cell receptor beta chain. This receptor's antigen is unknown. Per-base quality was not reported, and no clone a single base away is much larger than it. This sample stems from a study of control samples from healthy donors and cancer patients (dated by TCRdb to about 2020). Libraries were prepared through the immunoSEQ multiplex PCR assay. The table was pulled from immuneACCESS by TCRdb, which kept in-frame rearrangements only. Such tables lose some clones; where checked, under half of the loss comes from unresolved V genes, and the rest has no known cause. The sample data list approximately 160,000 clones, and just over 90% of these were observed just once. Roughly 4.3% of the sample is in the top ten clones. In the germline V gene, CDR1 corresponds to MNHEY and CDR2 to SVGAGI. The cysteine opens and the phenylalanine closes a CDR3 of 13 amino acids. The only DNA kept is the CDR3, 39 bases in frame from the first base. The germline ends are 9 bases apart after V is trimmed by 6 bases and J by 1 base.

The source is a woman aged 55-69 years in good health. The material sequenced was blood. The rearrangement combines TRBV6-5 with TRBJ1-1, with no D gene named confidently. CDR3 sequence: CASRSRRNTEAFF. The DNA sequence is as follows: TGTGCCAGCAGATCCAGACGGAACACTGAAGCTTTCTTT.